Presented here are 18 T cell receptor beta chains from one specimen sequenced in a study of glioma-infiltrating T cells. Amplification of TCR alpha and beta CDR3 regions from RNA used iRepertoire nested multiplex PCR. TCRdb reprocessed the multiplex PCR reads with MiXCR, giving one entry per CDR3 protein. Here the sample spans more than 95,000 distinct CDR3 sequences, approximately 23% being singletons. Sequences were obtained from glioma tissue, nonneoplastic brain tissue, or PBMCs (not recorded which). These receptors all stem from a human donor with low-grade glioma or glioblastoma, undergoing nonglioma brain surgery, or in good health (not recorded which).

The rearrangement links TRBV12-3 or TRBV12-4 to TRBJ1-1; 9 bases agree with TRBD1. Trimming took 6 bases from V and 3 from J; bases not matched to a gene: 5. This CDR3 has 14 residues. The CDR3 loop is CASSQTGGDTEAFF. The CDR3 DNA reads as TGTGCCAGCAGCCAAACAGGGGGCGACACTGAAGCTTTCTTT.

This clonotype was seen ten or more times. This chain links TRBV15 with TRBJ2-1; TRBD2 might be the D (6 bases). The CDR3 has 15 residues. Between the trimmed V and J ends, which lost 5 bases and 9 bases, there was a span of 20 bases. Looked up from germline, CDR1 is LNHNV and CDR2 is YYDKDF (reference sequence). CDR3 DNA: TGTGCCACCAGCCCCCGGGACTCACCTCTTGTTGAGCAGTTCTTC. Its protein product is CATSPRDSPLVEQFF.

This clonotype was detected only a few times. The chain has TRBV5-1 and TRBJ2-2, with D perhaps assigned TRBD1 or TRBD2 (5 bases each). Deletions cut 8 bases from V and 7 bases from J, with 24 bases between. Germline-derived CDR1 and CDR2 are SGHRS and YFSETQ. The CDR3 is 16 residues long. CDR3 region: CASTRDGRLSVGELFF. DNA for the CDR3: TGCGCCAGTACCCGGGACGGACGACTTAGTGTCGGGGAGCTGTTTTTT.

The V and J genes are TRBV4-1 and TRBJ2-2; the D is unclear. CDR1 and CDR2 from the germline V gene are MGHRA and YSYEKL. V was trimmed by 1 base and J by 5 bases, leaving 14 bases between them. The CDR3 spans 16 residues. For the CDR3, the DNA is TGCGCCAGCAGCCAAGGCAGGAGAACTATGACCGGGGAGCTGTTTTTT. Translation: CASSQGRRTMTGELFF.

Concerning this clonotype: A much larger clone is a single base away; this may be a read error. V usage is TRBV6-6 and J usage is TRBJ2-7, with 11 nucleotides matching TRBD2. The CDR3 spans 18 residues. The germline CDR1 and CDR2 sequences are MNHNY and SVGAGI (reference sequence). J gave up 0 bases and V 0 bases, and 7 bases lay outside the gene matches. The CDR3 reads CASSYSGTSGELSYEQYF. In nucleotides, the CDR3 is TGTGCCAGCAGTTACTCCGGGACTAGCGGCGAACTCTCCTACGAGCAGTACTTC.

The chain is built from TRBV12-3 or TRBV12-4 and TRBJ1-2; no reliable D call. Between the trimmed V and J ends, which lost 6 bases and 5 bases, there was a span of 13 bases. The CDR3 length is 13 residues. Written as DNA, the CDR3 is TGTGCCAGCAGCTACCGTAGGGAGTATGGCTACACCTTC. It specifies CASSYRREYGYTF.

This clonotype came up many times. The chain combines TRBV20-1 with TRBJ2-3; D is unresolved. Germline lookup yields CDR1 DFQATT and CDR2 SNEGSKA (reference sequence). This CDR3 is 14 amino acids long. Trimming pared 6 bases from V and 1 base from J, leaving 14 bases between. CDR3 residues: CSAKPQYGTDTQYF. As DNA, the CDR3 is TGCAGTGCGAAGCCCCAGTACGGCACAGATACGCAGTATTTT.

This clonotype was counted only a few times. A much larger clone differs from this one at a single base, so this may be a read error. J is TRBJ2-7 and V is TRBV27; TRBD2 matches at 12 bases. CDR3 length: 13 amino acids. Germline V lookup: CDR1 MNHEY, CDR2 SMNVEV (reference sequence). CDR3 amino acids: CTSSLAGGDEQYF. For the CDR3, the DNA is TGTACCAGCAGCCTAGCGGGGGGGGACGAGCAGTACTTC.

This clonotype was counted only a few times. The J gene is TRBJ1-2, the V gene TRBV19; 9 bases fit TRBD1. This CDR3 spans 16 amino acids. The V gene's germline CDR1 is LNHDA and CDR2 SQIVND (reference sequence). Unmatched junction bases numbered 11, after V lost 6 bases and J lost 3 bases. The CDR3 DNA reads TGTGCCAGTAGCCTTATGGGACAGGGACCCTACTATGGCTACACCTTC. It codes for CASSLMGQGPYYGYTF.

DNA of the CDR3: TGTGCCAGTAGTCCTCGGGGGCAAAGCCTGCTAGGGACCGGGGAGCTGTTTTTT. It specifies CASSPRGQSLLGTGELFF. The V call is TRBV19, the J call TRBJ2-2; the D call may be TRBD1 or TRBD2 (6 bases each). The CDR3 is 18 residues long. Trimming pared 5 bases from V and 5 bases from J, leaving 24 bases between. The germline gives CDR1 LNHDA, CDR2 SQIVND (reference sequence). Drawing the rest from reference TRBV19 and TRBJ2-2, the complete variable domain is DGGITQSPKYLFRKEGQNVTLSCEQNLNHDAMYWYRQDPGQGLRLIYYSQIVNDFQKGDIAEGYSVSREKKESFPLTVTSAQKNPTAFYLCASSPRGQSLLGTGELFFGEGSRLTVL.

The genes are TRBV4-3 and TRBJ2-3; the D is unclear. V was shortened by 3 bases and J by 0 bases, with 7 bases between the two germline ends. Germline V gene lookup returns CDR1 LGHNA and CDR2 YSLEER. The CDR3 is 14 amino acids. The DNA of the CDR3 is TGCGCCAGCAGCCAGGCACCAAGCACAGATACGCAGTATTTT. Its translation is CASSQAPSTDTQYF.

V usage is TRBV6-1 and J usage is TRBJ1-1; no clear D. CDR1 and CDR2 (germline): MNHNS, SASEGT. The CDR3 covers 12 residues. The chain's CDR3 is CSTPPSIHEAFF. The CDR3 nucleotides are TGTTCCACCCCACCCTCGATTCATGAAGCTTTCTTT.

This clonotype was observed a handful of times. The chain combines TRBV29-1 with TRBJ2-5; D not certain. Trimming stripped 1 base from V and 1 base from J, with 1 base between. The length of the CDR3 is 11 residues. Looked up from germline, CDR1 is SQVTM and CDR2 is ANQGSEA. The CDR3 nucleotides read TGCAGCGTTGAAGTCCAAGAGACCCAGTACTTC. The encoded protein is CSVEVQETQYF.

There are many counts of this clonotype. The chain couples TRBV7-2 to TRBJ1-2; TRBD1 aligns across 7 bases. The germline V gene has CDR1 SGHTA and CDR2 FQGNSA. The junction had 2 bases not matched to a gene; V was cut back by 0 bases and J by 4 bases. CDR3 length: 14 amino acids. Here the CDR3 reads CASSLATGSYGYTF. The DNA for the CDR3 is TGTGCCAGCAGCTTAGCGACAGGGAGCTATGGCTACACCTTC.

The sample holds many counts of this clonotype. V and J are TRBV19 and TRBJ2-7; D may match TRBD1 or TRBD2 (5 bases each). The V gene lost 3 bases and the J gene lost 4 bases, with 16 bases spanning the gap. The CDR3 totals 15 residues. The germline V gene has CDR1 LNHDA and CDR2 SQIVND (reference sequence). The CDR3 nucleotides read TGTGCCAGTAGTATCGCTCCCGGGACGTCATACGAGCAGTACTTC. Translating gives CASSIAPGTSYEQYF.

About this clonotype: Germline is not matched at one junction end, which may reflect a read error. V is TRBV4-1 and J is TRBJ2-5; 7 nucleotides match TRBD1. This CDR3 region has 15 residues. The germline V gene has CDR1 MGHRA and CDR2 YSYEKL. CDR3 nucleotide sequence: TGCGCCAGCAGCCTCTCAGGGGGTAGTCAAGAGGCCCAGTACTTC. The encoded protein is CASSLSGGSQEAQYF.

This clonotype appeared many times. The chain recombines TRBV19 with TRBJ1-1; D unclear. V was shortened by 8 bases and J by 1 base, with 11 bases between the two germline ends. The CDR3 length is 13 residues. Germline V CDR1 and CDR2: LNHDA, SQIVND (reference sequence). The CDR3 DNA is TGTGCCAGTTCTACGTGGGGGAACACTGAAGCTTTCTTT. Its protein product is CASSTWGNTEAFF.

This clonotype was recorded at least ten times. The V and J genes are TRBV20-1 and TRBJ1-6, with D tentatively TRBD1 (5 bases). The germline V and J ends were trimmed by 0 bases and 12 bases, with 6 bases remaining between them. This CDR3 region has 11 residues. Germline loops: CDR1 DFQATT, CDR2 SNEGSKA (reference sequence). CDR3 DNA sequence: TGCAGTGCTAGAGATACAGGACCCCTCCACTTT. Protein: CSARDTGPLHF.